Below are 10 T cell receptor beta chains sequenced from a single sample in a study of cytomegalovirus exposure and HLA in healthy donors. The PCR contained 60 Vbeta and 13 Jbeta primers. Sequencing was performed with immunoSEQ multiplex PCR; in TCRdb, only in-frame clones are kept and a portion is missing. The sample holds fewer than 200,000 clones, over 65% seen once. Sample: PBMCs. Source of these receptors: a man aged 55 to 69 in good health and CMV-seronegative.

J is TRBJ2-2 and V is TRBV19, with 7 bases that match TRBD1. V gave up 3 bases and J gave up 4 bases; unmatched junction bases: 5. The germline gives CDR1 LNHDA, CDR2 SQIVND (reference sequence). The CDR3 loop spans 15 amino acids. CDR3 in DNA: TGTGCCAGTAGTATGAGGACAGGTAGCACCGGGGAGCTGTTTTTT. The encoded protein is CASSMRTGSTGELFF.

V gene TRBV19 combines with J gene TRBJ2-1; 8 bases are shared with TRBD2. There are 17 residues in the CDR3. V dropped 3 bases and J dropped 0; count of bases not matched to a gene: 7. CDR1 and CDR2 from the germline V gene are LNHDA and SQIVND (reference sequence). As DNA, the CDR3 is TGTGCCAGTAGTATGTGGGGGCGGGGGGTCTCCTACAATGAGCAGTTCTTC. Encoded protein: CASSMWGRGVSYNEQFF.

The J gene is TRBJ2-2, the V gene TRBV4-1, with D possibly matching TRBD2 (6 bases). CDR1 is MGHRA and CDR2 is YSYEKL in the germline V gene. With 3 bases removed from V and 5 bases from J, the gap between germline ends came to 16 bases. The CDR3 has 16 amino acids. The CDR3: CASSHTGTFMTGELFF. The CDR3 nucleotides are TGCGCCAGCAGCCATACCGGGACTTTTATGACCGGGGAGCTGTTTTTT.

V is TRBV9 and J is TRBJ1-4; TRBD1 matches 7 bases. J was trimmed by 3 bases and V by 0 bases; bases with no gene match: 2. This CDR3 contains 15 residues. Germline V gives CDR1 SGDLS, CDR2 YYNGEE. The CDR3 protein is CASSVGGTANEKLFF. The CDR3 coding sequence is TGTGCCAGCAGCGTAGGAGGGACAGCTAATGAAAAACTGTTTTTT.

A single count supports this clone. DNA for the CDR3: TGTGCCAGTAGTCCGGGACAGGGGAACTATGGCTACACCTTC. This gives the protein CASSPGQGNYGYTF. This sequence joins TRBV19 and TRBJ1-2; TRBD1 matches 10 bases. V was clipped by 5 bases and J by 2 bases; unmatched bases: 2. The germline V gene has CDR1 LNHDA and CDR2 SQIVND (reference sequence). This CDR3 has 14 residues.

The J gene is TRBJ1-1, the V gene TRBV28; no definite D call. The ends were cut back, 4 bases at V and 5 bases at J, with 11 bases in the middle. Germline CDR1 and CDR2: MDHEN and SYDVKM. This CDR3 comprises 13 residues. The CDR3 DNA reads TGTGCCAGCAGTTCACCCCCGGGAACTGAAGCTTTCTTT. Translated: CASSSPPGTEAFF.

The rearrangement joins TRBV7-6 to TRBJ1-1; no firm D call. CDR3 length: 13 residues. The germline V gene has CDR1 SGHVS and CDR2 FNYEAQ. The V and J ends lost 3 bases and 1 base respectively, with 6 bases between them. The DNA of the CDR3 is TGTGCCAGCAGCTTGGCAGAGAACACTGAAGCTTTCTTT. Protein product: CASSLAENTEAFF.

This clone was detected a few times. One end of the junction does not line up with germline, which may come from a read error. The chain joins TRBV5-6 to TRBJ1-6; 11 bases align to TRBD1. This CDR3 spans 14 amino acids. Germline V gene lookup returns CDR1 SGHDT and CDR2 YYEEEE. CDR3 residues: CASSSGTGGSPLNF. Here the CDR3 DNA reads TGTGCCAGCAGTTCCGGGACAGGGGGATCACCCCTCAACTTT.

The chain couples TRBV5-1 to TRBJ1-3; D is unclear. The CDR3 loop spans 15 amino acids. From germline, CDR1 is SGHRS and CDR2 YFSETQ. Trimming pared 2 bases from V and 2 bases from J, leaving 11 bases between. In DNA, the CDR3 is TGCGCCAGCAGCTTCGAACCCGGGACTGGAAACACCATATATTTT. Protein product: CASSFEPGTGNTIYF. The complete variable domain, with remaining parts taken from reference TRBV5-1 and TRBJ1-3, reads KAGVTQTPRYLIKTRGQQVTLSCSPISGHRSVSWYQQTPGQGLQFLFEYFSETQRNKGNFPGRFSGRQFSNSRSEMNVSTLELGDSALYLCASSFEPGTGNTIYFGEGSWLTVV.

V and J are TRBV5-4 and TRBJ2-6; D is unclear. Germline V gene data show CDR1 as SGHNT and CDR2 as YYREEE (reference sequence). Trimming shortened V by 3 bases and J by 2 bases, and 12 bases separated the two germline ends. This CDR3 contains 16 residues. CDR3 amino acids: CASSSGRQTGANVLTF. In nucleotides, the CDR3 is TGTGCCAGCAGCTCTGGGCGTCAAACTGGGGCCAACGTCCTGACTTTC. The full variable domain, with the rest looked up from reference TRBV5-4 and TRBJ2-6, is ETGVTQSPTHLIKTRGQQVTLRCSSQSGHNTVSWYQQALGQGPQFIFQYYREEENGRGNFPPRFSGLQFPNYSSELNVNALELDDSALYLCASSSGRQTGANVLTFGAGSRLTVL.